The rows below give T cell receptor beta chains drawn from one sample of a study of blood T cell repertoires in COVID-19. Produced via immunoSEQ multiplex PCR; TCRdb's table is partial and in-frame only. The data show about 230,000 clones, 84% seen once. Sequenced input: peripheral blood. Source of these receptors: a woman aged 80 or older with active or convalescent COVID-19. The CDR3 runs from the conserved cysteine through the conserved F or W. D genes are given only for firm matches. Clone size appears in some rows only: once, few, many, or a class for an expanded clone.

D: TRBD1; V: TRBV9; size: .; J: TRBJ1-6; DNA: TGTGCCAGCAGCCTAAATACAGGGGGAAATTCACCCCTCCACTTT; CDR3: CASSLNTGGNSPLHF
D: TRBD2; V: TRBV28; size: .; J: TRBJ2-2; DNA: TGTGCCAGCAGTTCTTCTAGCGGGGGGGCCGGGGAGCTGTTTTTT; CDR3: CASSSSSGGAGELFF
D: .; V: TRBV7-6; size: once; J: TRBJ1-1; DNA: TGTGCCAGCAGCGTCACCGGGGAAATGAACACTGAAGCTTTCTTT; CDR3: CASSVTGEMNTEAFF
D: TRBD1; V: TRBV19; size: .; J: TRBJ1-2; DNA: TGTGCCAGTAGTATAGATGGGACAGGGGGCCGTGTCTATGGCTACACCTTC; CDR3: CASSIDGTGGRVYGYTF
D: .; V: TRBV2; size: .; J: TRBJ2-7; DNA: TGTGCCAGCAGTAGGGTCACCAGGGACGAGCAGTACTTC; CDR3: CASSRVTRDEQYF
D: TRBD1; V: TRBV28; size: .; J: TRBJ1-5; DNA: TGTGCCAGCAGTCGTTCAAGGCAGGGGGTTCAGCCCCAGCATTTT; CDR3: CASSRSRQGVQPQHF
D: TRBD2; V: TRBV14; size: .; J: TRBJ2-2; DNA: TGTGCCAGCAGCCAAGAACTAGCGGGAGTTATCGGGGAGCTGTTTTTT; CDR3: CASSQELAGVIGELFF
D: .; V: TRBV7-6; size: .; J: TRBJ2-5; DNA: TGTGCCAGCAGCATGGGGACTGGGGCCCACGAGACCCAGTACTTC; CDR3: CASSMGTGAHETQYF
D: TRBD1; V: TRBV5-1; size: .; J: TRBJ1-2; DNA: TGCGCCAGCACAGCACAGGGGTCGGCCAACTATGGCTACACCTTC; CDR3: CASTAQGSANYGYTF
D: TRBD2; V: TRBV7-2; size: .; J: TRBJ2-5; DNA: TGTGCCAGCAGCTTAGGCGGCGGGGGGCAAGAGACCCAGTACTTC; CDR3: CASSLGGGGQETQYF
D: TRBD1; V: TRBV7-2; size: .; J: TRBJ2-1; DNA: TGTGCCAGCAGCCTCCGGGACAGGGCGAATTATGAGCAGTTCTTC; CDR3: CASSLRDRANYEQFF
D: TRBD1; V: TRBV5-4; size: .; J: TRBJ2-2; DNA: TGTGCCAGCAGCTTAAAGATCCCGGGACAGGGGAACGGGGAGCTGTTTTTT; CDR3: CASSLKIPGQGNGELFF
D: .; V: TRBV30; size: .; J: TRBJ1-1; DNA: TGTGCCTGGAGTGCTGTGGCAGGTGAAGCTTTCTTT; CDR3: CAWSAVAGEAFF
D: .; V: TRBV4-3; size: .; J: TRBJ1-3; DNA: TGCGCCAGCAGCCAAGGAGAGGGAGGATTGAGGAACACCATATATTTT; CDR3: CASSQGEGGLRNTIYF
D: TRBD2; V: TRBV6-2/TRBV6-3; size: .; J: TRBJ2-3; DNA: TGTGCCAGCAGTTACGGTGGAGCTAGCGGGATTGTCGCAGATACGCAGTATTTT; CDR3: CASSYGGASGIVADTQYF
D: .; V: TRBV7-9; size: .; J: TRBJ1-4; DNA: TGTGCCAGCAGCTTAAAAGCAGGGAAGGTCGAAAAACTGTTTTTT; CDR3: CASSLKAGKVEKLFF
D: TRBD1; V: TRBV7-9; size: .; J: TRBJ2-7; DNA: TGTGCCAGCAGCCAGGTGGGGACAGGGTACTACGAGCAGTACTTC; CDR3: CASSQVGTGYYEQYF
D: .; V: TRBV5-4; size: .; J: TRBJ1-5; DNA: TGTGCCAGCAGCTTAGGAGACAATCAGCCCCAGCATTTT; CDR3: CASSLGDNQPQHF
D: .; V: TRBV7-2; size: .; J: TRBJ1-5; DNA: TGTGCCAGCAGCTTAGGGGGGCTAGGGGATCAGCCCCAGCATTTT; CDR3: CASSLGGLGDQPQHF
D: TRBD2; V: TRBV7-2; size: few; J: TRBJ2-7; DNA: TGTGCCAGCAGCTCAGGACTAGCGGGTGCCTACGAGCAGTACTTC; CDR3: CASSSGLAGAYEQYF
D: TRBD2; V: TRBV20-1; size: .; J: TRBJ2-3; DNA: TGCAGTGCTAGTGCGGGGGGCCGCACAGATACGCAGTATTTT; CDR3: CSASAGGRTDTQYF